Shown below are 27 T cell receptor beta chains from a single sample sequenced in a study of a mutant IDH1 vaccine in newly diagnosed glioma. Time point given: week 23, last vaccination. Every vaccination contained 300 ug of the mutant IDH1 20-mer peptide and was paired with topical imiquimod. Their specific antigens are unknown. Profiling relied on immunoSEQ multiplex PCR, and the TCRdb table lists in-frame clones only, not all of them. There are 50,000 to 85,000 clones in the sample; over 75% occur only once, and roughly 15% lies in the top ten. The sequencing here drew on PBMCs, taken from a glioma patient whose treatment included an IDH1 peptide vaccine. These receptor sequences come from a man aged 18 to 30 with glioma.

The table lists this clone with a count of one. The genes are TRBV28 and TRBJ2-2, with a weak D call TRBD1 (5 bases). The CDR3 has 15 amino acids. CDR1 MDHEN and CDR2 SYDVKM come from the germline V gene. The V gene lost 5 bases and the J gene lost 4 bases, with 14 bases spanning the gap. CDR3 amino acids: CASSRSDRFTGELFF. CDR3 coding DNA: TGTGCCAGCAGTCGATCTGACAGATTCACCGGGGAGCTGTTTTTT.

The chain employs TRBV7-9 and TRBJ2-1; 8 bases map to TRBD2. The length of the CDR3 is 16 residues. Germline V lookup: CDR1 SEHNR, CDR2 FQNEAQ (reference sequence). V lost 0 bases, J lost 1 base, and 2 bases stayed unmatched. The DNA for the CDR3 is TGTGCCAGCAGCTTAGCGGGCGGGAGGTCCTACAATGAGCAGTTCTTC. It yields the protein CASSLAGGRSYNEQFF.

The genes are TRBV7-2 and TRBJ2-5, with D uncertain. CDR3 length: 14 residues. CDR1 and CDR2 (germline): SGHTA, FQGNSA. The V end lost 2 bases, the J end lost 2 bases, and 9 bases lay between the germline ends. CDR3 DNA sequence: TGTGCCAGCAGCTTATCGAGAGAACAAGAGACCCAGTACTTC. It specifies CASSLSREQETQYF.

A few counts support this clone. The chain uses TRBV9 and TRBJ1-2, with unresolved D. This CDR3 region has 13 residues. V lost 5 bases, J lost 3 bases, and 11 bases lay in between. The germline gives CDR1 SGDLS, CDR2 YYNGEE. CDR3 in amino acids: CASSSQRYYGYTF. For the CDR3, the DNA is TGTGCCAGCAGTTCACAGAGGTACTATGGCTACACCTTC.

J is TRBJ2-1 and V is TRBV5-1; 7 bases align to TRBD2. This CDR3 has 17 residues. V shed 2 bases, J shed 1 base, and the junction held 9 bases outside the gene matches. Looked up from germline, CDR1 is SGHRS and CDR2 is YFSETQ. CDR3 bases: TGCGCCAGCAGCTTTAGAGAAGCGGGGTTTTCCTACAATGAGCAGTTCTTC. It encodes CASSFREAGFSYNEQFF.

In nucleotides, the CDR3 is TGTGCCAGCAGCTCCCCCCGGCCAGGGTATATCAATTCACCCCTCCACTTT. This encodes CASSSPRPGYINSPLHF. The chain employs TRBV7-9 and TRBJ1-6, with D possibly being TRBD1 (5 bases). Between the trimmed V and J ends, which lost 4 bases and 7 bases, there was a span of 20 bases. CDR1 SEHNR and CDR2 FQNEAQ come from the germline V gene (reference sequence). This CDR3 comprises 17 residues.

The chain recombines TRBV5-1 with TRBJ1-1, with D uncertain. CDR1 and CDR2 (germline): SGHRS, YFSETQ. This CDR3 comprises 15 residues. The ends were cut back, 0 bases at V and 0 bases at J, with 9 bases in the middle. The CDR3 is CASSLAAELNTEAFF. For the CDR3, the DNA is TGCGCCAGCAGCTTGGCCGCAGAGTTGAACACTGAAGCTTTCTTT. The full variable domain, completed using reference TRBV5-1 and TRBJ1-1, is KAGVTQTPRYLIKTRGQQVTLSCSPISGHRSVSWYQQTPGQGLQFLFEYFSETQRNKGNFPGRFSGRQFSNSRSEMNVSTLELGDSALYLCASSLAAELNTEAFFGQGTRLTVV.

The genes are TRBV30 and TRBJ1-1; D is undetermined. CDR1 and CDR2 (germline): GTSNPN, SVGIG (reference sequence). The V and J ends lost 5 bases and 1 base respectively, with 11 bases between them. This CDR3 spans 13 amino acids. This chain's CDR3 is CAWLASWNTEAFF. CDR3 sequence (DNA): TGTGCCTGGTTAGCCAGCTGGAACACTGAAGCTTTCTTT.

J is TRBJ2-7 and V is TRBV11-2; D might be TRBD1 (5 bases). CDR1 and CDR2 (germline): SGHAT, FQNNGV. The CDR3 length is 13 residues. Deletions cut 1 base from V and 3 bases from J, with 7 bases between. CDR3 DNA sequence: TGTGCCAGCAGCTTAGGGGGCGACTACGAGCAGTACTTC. Its protein is CASSLGGDYEQYF. Combining the CDR3 with reference TRBV11-2 and TRBJ2-7 gives the whole variable domain EAGVAQSPRYKIIEKRQSVAFWCNPISGHATLYWYQQILGQGPKLLIQFQNNGVVDDSQLPKDRFSAERLKGVDSTLKIQPAKLEDSAVYLCASSLGGDYEQYFGPGTRLTVT.

The chain uses TRBV19 and TRBJ1-5; 9 bases line up with TRBD1. V lost 4 bases to trimming and J lost 7 bases; unmatched junction nucleotides: 8. CDR1 is LNHDA, CDR2 SQIVND, per germline (reference sequence). This CDR3 spans 15 amino acids. The CDR3 sequence: CASSTGTGNIQPQHF. CDR3 coding DNA: TGTGCCAGTAGTACCGGGACAGGGAATATCCAGCCCCAGCATTTT.

This chain connects TRBV27 to TRBJ2-7, with 9 bases that match TRBD1. Germline V lookup: CDR1 MNHEY, CDR2 SMNVEV (reference sequence). The CDR3 has 13 residues. The trim removed 7 bases at V and 6 bases at J, leaving 7 bases unmatched. The CDR3 reads CASKGTGRREQYF. The CDR3 DNA follows: TGTGCCAGCAAGGGGACAGGGCGACGCGAGCAGTACTTC.

This clone was picked up one time. This chain uses TRBV4-3 with TRBJ1-2, with D possibly being TRBD1 (5 bases). V lost 2 bases, J lost 5 bases, and 15 bases lay in between. This CDR3 region has 15 residues. Germline V CDR1 and CDR2: LGHNA, YSLEER. In DNA form, the CDR3 reads TGCGCCAGCAGCCAACCGAGCGGGCAGGGATATGGCTACACCTTC. Protein: CASSQPSGQGYGYTF.

V and J are TRBV11-3 and TRBJ1-1; unclear D gene. The CDR3 has 15 amino acids. Germline CDR1 SGHNT, CDR2 YENEEA. Trimming took off 2 bases at V and 0 bases at J, with 10 bases between the two ends. CDR3 loop: CASSLSGILNTEAFF. DNA of the CDR3: TGTGCCAGCAGCTTATCCGGGATATTGAACACTGAAGCTTTCTTT. Filled out from reference TRBV11-3 and TRBJ1-1, the complete variable domain reads EAGVVQSPRYKIIEKKQPVAFWCNPISGHNTLYWYLQNLGQGPELLIRYENEEAVDDSQLPKDRFSAERLKGVDSTLKIQPAELGDSAVYLCASSLSGILNTEAFFGQGTRLTVV.

CDR3 sequence reads: CASSHGQGGEAFF. CDR3 DNA sequence: TGTGCCAGCAGCCATGGACAGGGTGGTGAAGCTTTCTTT. J is TRBJ1-1 and V is TRBV14; 8 bases line up with TRBD1. CDR1 is SGHDN and CDR2 is FVKESK in the germline V gene. Trimming took 3 bases from V and 7 from J; bases not matched to a gene: 4. This CDR3 contains 13 residues. Using reference TRBV14 and TRBJ1-1 for the parts outside the CDR3, the full variable domain is EAGVTQFPSHSVIEKGQTVTLRCDPISGHDNLYWYRRVMGKEIKFLLHFVKESKQDESGMPNNRFLAERTGGTYSTLKVQPAELEDSGVYFCASSHGQGGEAFFGQGTRLTVV.

V is TRBV5-1 and J is TRBJ2-7; 11 bases line up with TRBD1. Germline lookup yields CDR1 SGHRS and CDR2 YFSETQ. This CDR3 comprises 17 residues. Germline trimming cut 3 bases from V and 0 bases from J; bases unmatched to any gene: 8. The DNA for the CDR3 is TGCGCCAGCAGCTACGGGACAGGGGGATATAGCTCCTACGAGCAGTACTTC. It encodes CASSYGTGGYSSYEQYF.

The V call is TRBV7-9, the J call TRBJ1-1; D is uncertain. Germline CDR1 SEHNR, CDR2 FQNEAQ (reference sequence). V was pared by 6 bases and J by 5 bases, with 16 bases between. The CDR3 covers 14 residues. The CDR3 region is CASRKSGVNTEAFF. In DNA form, the CDR3 reads TGTGCCAGCAGGAAATCTGGGGTAAATACTGAAGCTTTCTTT.

The rearrangement joins TRBV10-3 to TRBJ1-4; 8 bases agree with TRBD1. The trim removed 4 bases at V and 8 bases at J, leaving 6 bases unmatched. CDR1 and CDR2 from the germline V gene are ENHRY and SYGVKD. The length of the CDR3 is 14 residues. The CDR3 sequence: CAISGTGQGEKLFF. Here the CDR3 DNA reads TGTGCCATCAGTGGGACAGGGCAGGGCGAAAAACTGTTTTTT.

The genes are TRBV7-9 and TRBJ1-1; D gene ambiguous. The CDR3 has 15 amino acids. Germline values: CDR1 SEHNR, CDR2 FQNEAQ (reference sequence). The V end was cut by 1 base, the J end by 0 bases, with 9 bases between. The CDR3 DNA reads TGTGCCAGCAGCTTAGTGGGCTCGATGAACACTGAAGCTTTCTTT. This translates into CASSLVGSMNTEAFF.

This clone turned up a few times. The chain uses TRBV4-2 and TRBJ1-2; unclear D gene. The V end was cut by 0 bases, the J end by 0 bases, with 14 bases between. The germline V gene has CDR1 LGHNA and CDR2 YNFKEQ. CDR3 size: 17 residues. CDR3 in DNA: TGTGCCAGCAGCCAAGATGAAGTGGAGGTTGCTAACTATGGCTACACCTTC. Amino acid sequence: CASSQDEVEVANYGYTF.

The CDR3 region is CASSYSGQPGYTEAFF. DNA of the CDR3: TGTGCCAGCAGTTACTCTGGGCAGCCCGGTTACACTGAAGCTTTCTTT. V usage is TRBV6-5 and J usage is TRBJ1-1; no firm D call. The CDR3 sequence is 16 residues long. V was pared by 0 bases and J by 3 bases, with 14 bases between. In germline, CDR1 is MNHEY, CDR2 SVGAGI.

This clone was found once. V gene TRBV27 combines with J gene TRBJ2-7; the D is unclear. From germline, CDR1 is MNHEY and CDR2 SMNVEV (reference sequence). V was cut by 4 bases and J by 3 bases, with 16 bases left in between. CDR3 length: 15 residues. This CDR3 is CASSSLRAVSYEQYF. Here the CDR3 DNA reads TGTGCCAGCAGTTCGTTAAGGGCGGTGAGCTACGAGCAGTACTTC.

V is TRBV28 and J is TRBJ1-1; D uncertain. This CDR3 is built from 14 residues. V shed 8 bases and J shed 1 base, with 14 bases lying between them. Germline CDR1 is MDHEN and CDR2 is SYDVKM. The DNA of the CDR3 is TGTGCCAGCGGAGAGTTCGGGTGGAACACTGAAGCTTTCTTT. Its translation is CASGEFGWNTEAFF.

This chain joins TRBV5-1 and TRBJ1-2; D is perhaps TRBD1 (5 bases). The CDR3 contains 14 residues. Germline-derived CDR1 and CDR2 are SGHRS and YFSETQ. V lost 4 bases to trimming and J lost 1 base, with 11 bases between them. The CDR3 is CASSLQQGNYGYTF. The CDR3 coding sequence is TGCGCCAGCAGCCTTCAGCAGGGTAACTATGGCTACACCTTC.

The chain carries TRBV7-9 and TRBJ2-7; the match to TRBD2 covers 8 bases. The V gene's germline CDR1 is SEHNR and CDR2 FQNEAQ (reference sequence). The ends lost 5 bases at V and 3 bases at J; junction bases unmatched: 15. The CDR3 spans 17 residues. CDR3 in DNA: TGTGCCAGCAGCCCCCCCGGGGGGGTACCCTTTAGCTACGAGCAGTACTTC. This gives the protein CASSPPGGVPFSYEQYF.

The chain carries TRBV5-1 and TRBJ2-7; D not resolved. V was clipped by 5 bases and J by 0 bases, with 9 bases between them. The CDR3 is 13 amino acids. Germline-derived CDR1 and CDR2 are SGHRS and YFSETQ. This CDR3 is CASRLTPSYEQYF. CDR3 sequence (DNA): TGCGCCAGCAGATTAACTCCCTCCTACGAGCAGTACTTC.

This chain connects TRBV6-6 to TRBJ2-7, with no clear D. Germline V gene data show CDR1 as MNHNY and CDR2 as SVGAGI (reference sequence). V was pared by 4 bases and J by 1 base, with 14 bases between. There are 15 residues in the CDR3. In DNA, the CDR3 is TGTGCCAGCAGTTTAGGAATCGCGTCGTCCTACGAGCAGTACTTC. It yields the protein CASSLGIASSYEQYF.

Details on this clone: Mismatch with germline at one junction end may stem from a read error. The CDR3 DNA reads as TGCGCCAGCAGCCAAGATTATCGTGAGGAAACTAGCTATCAGCCCCAGCATTTT. Translation gives CASSQDYREETSYQPQHF. The V gene is TRBV4-3, the J gene TRBJ1-5; D remains ambiguous. CDR1 is LGHNA and CDR2 is YSLEER in the germline V gene. The CDR3 is 18 residues long.